Listed here are 20 T cell receptor beta chains from one sample, sequenced in a study of shared clonotypes between healthy human individuals. Clones were read by immunoSEQ multiplex PCR, and TCRdb kept only the in-frame ones, dropping some. This repertoire shows about 960,000 clones, roughly 72% found once; its top ten account for approximately 1.5%. Material for sequencing was memory CD4+ T cells sorted from blood. Subset indicated: CD45RA-negative fraction. These receptors were collected from a man between 18 and 29 years old in good health.

This chain links TRBV7-2 with TRBJ2-2, with a weak D call TRBD2 (5 bases). From germline, CDR1 is SGHTA and CDR2 FQGNSA. Trimming removed 1 base from V and 5 bases from J, with 8 bases in between. The CDR3 contains 14 residues. The CDR3 region is CASSLGTGTGELFF. CDR3 in DNA: TGTGCCAGCAGCTTAGGGACGGGGACCGGGGAGCTGTTTTTT.

The rearrangement joins TRBV6-5 to TRBJ1-5; TRBD1 agrees at 7 bases. The trim removed 8 bases at V and 2 bases at J, leaving 6 bases unmatched. This CDR3 has 14 residues. Germline assignment: CDR1 MNHEY and CDR2 SVGAGI. The CDR3 here is CASGDRDGNQPQHF. The CDR3 nucleotides are TGTGCCAGCGGTGACAGGGACGGCAATCAGCCCCAGCATTTT.

Note on this clone: The sample holds other DNA sequences that translate to the same CDR3. The chain combines TRBV7-9 with TRBJ2-5, with D tentatively TRBD2 (6 bases). The CDR3 extends over 13 amino acids. The germline V and J ends were trimmed by 5 bases and 5 bases, with 12 bases remaining between them. CDR1 and CDR2 from the germline V gene are SEHNR and FQNEAQ (reference sequence). The CDR3 spells CASSTGLGETQYF. DNA for the CDR3: TGTGCCAGCAGCACGGGACTGGGGGAGACCCAGTACTTC.

The V call is TRBV29-1, the J call TRBJ2-7; 7 bases align to TRBD1. Germline assignment: CDR1 SQVTM and CDR2 ANQGSEA. This CDR3 spans 14 amino acids. The trim removed 2 bases at V and 3 bases at J, leaving 7 bases unmatched. CDR3 residues: CSVEWAGGGYEQYF. CDR3 sequence (DNA): TGCAGCGTTGAATGGGCAGGGGGTGGCTACGAGCAGTACTTC.

The V call is TRBV19, the J call TRBJ1-1, with a tentative D call TRBD1 (5 bases). Between the trimmed V and J ends, which lost 2 bases and 5 bases, there was a span of 18 bases. Germline loops: CDR1 LNHDA, CDR2 SQIVND (reference sequence). CDR3 size: 16 residues. The CDR3 DNA sequence: TGTGCCAGTAGTATACCCCGGCCCACAGGAGGGACTGAAGCTTTCTTT. It codes for CASSIPRPTGGTEAFF. Using reference TRBV19 and TRBJ1-1 for the parts outside the CDR3, the full variable domain is DGGITQSPKYLFRKEGQNVTLSCEQNLNHDAMYWYRQDPGQGLRLIYYSQIVNDFQKGDIAEGYSVSREKKESFPLTVTSAQKNPTAFYLCASSIPRPTGGTEAFFGQGTRLTVV.

Of note for this clone: An end of the junction differs from the germline gene, which may be a read error. The chain uses TRBV4-1 and TRBJ1-6, with D perhaps matching TRBD1 (6 bases). This CDR3 has 20 amino acids. The germline V gene encodes CDR1 MGHRA and CDR2 YSYEKL. The CDR3 DNA is TGCGCCAGCAGCCAATTTCAACAGGGAGCATCGCCCTCCTTTAATTCACCCCTCCACTTT. It specifies CASSQFQQGASPSFNSPLHF.

The V gene is TRBV5-1, the J gene TRBJ2-1; tentative D call: TRBD1 (5 bases). The V end lost 0 bases, the J end lost 8 bases, and 21 bases lay between the germline ends. Per germline, CDR1 SGHRS and CDR2 YFSETQ. The CDR3 spans 17 residues. DNA for the CDR3: TGCGCCAGCAGCTTGGCAGGGCAGGACACCTTAGGGGATGAGCAGTTCTTC. Its protein product is CASSLAGQDTLGDEQFF. The variable domain in full, with the rest retrieved from reference TRBV5-1 and TRBJ2-1, is KAGVTQTPRYLIKTRGQQVTLSCSPISGHRSVSWYQQTPGQGLQFLFEYFSETQRNKGNFPGRFSGRQFSNSRSEMNVSTLELGDSALYLCASSLAGQDTLGDEQFFGPGTRLTVL.

This CDR3 is CASSSLGGSYEQYF. The CDR3, as DNA: TGTGCCAGCAGTTCCTTGGGGGGAAGCTACGAGCAGTACTTC. This chain uses TRBV5-4 with TRBJ2-7; D possibly corresponds to TRBD2 (6 bases). Trimming stripped 5 bases from V and 3 bases from J, with 15 bases between. CDR1 and CDR2 from the germline V gene are SGHNT and YYREEE (reference sequence). The CDR3 is 14 residues long.

The chain carries TRBV2 and TRBJ2-7, with D maybe TRBD1 (6 bases). This CDR3 spans 12 amino acids. Per the germline V gene, CDR1 is SNHLY and CDR2 is FYNNEI. Trimming pared 6 bases from V and 7 bases from J, leaving 13 bases between. CDR3 in DNA: TGTGCCAGCAGGGGTGGGGGCCCGGAGCAGTACTTC. It yields the protein CASRGGGPEQYF.

The chain has TRBV10-3 and TRBJ2-7, with TRBD1 identical over 9 bases. The CDR3 has 14 residues. With V trimmed by 7 bases and J by 2 bases, 6 bases remained unmatched. The V gene's germline CDR1 is ENHRY and CDR2 SYGVKD. DNA for the CDR3: TGTGCCATCACTTCCGGGACAGGGACCTACGAGCAGTACTTC. Translating gives CAITSGTGTYEQYF.

This chain links TRBV5-6 with TRBJ2-1, with 8 bases identical to TRBD1. Losses at the gene ends were 5 bases for V and 4 bases for J; bases not matched to a gene: 8. CDR1 SGHDT and CDR2 YYEEEE come from the germline V gene. The CDR3 has 15 amino acids. The DNA of the CDR3 is TGTGCCAGCAGTAATTGGGGACAGGCGTACAATGAGCAGTTCTTC. Its translation: CASSNWGQAYNEQFF.

This clone has just a few counts. The rearrangement links TRBV14 to TRBJ2-7; no firm D call. Trimming left V 0 bases short and J 5 bases short, with 17 bases between. CDR3 length: 16 residues. From germline, CDR1 is SGHDN and CDR2 FVKESK. The CDR3: CASSQDPLDHLDEQYF. The CDR3 nucleotides are TGTGCCAGCAGCCAAGATCCTTTGGACCACCTCGACGAGCAGTACTTC.

The CDR3 bases are TGTGCCAGCAGAACCGGGACAAGCACAGATACGCAGTATTTT. Amino acid sequence: CASRTGTSTDTQYF. The chain carries TRBV6-5 and TRBJ2-3; tentative D call: TRBD1 (6 bases). This CDR3 region has 14 residues. CDR1 is MNHEY and CDR2 is SVGAGI in the germline V gene. Trimming took off 6 bases at V and 0 bases at J, with 10 bases between the two ends.

The table lists this clone with a count of one. This chain joins TRBV15 and TRBJ2-5; 9 bases match TRBD2. CDR1 is LNHNV and CDR2 is YYDKDF in the germline V gene (reference sequence). The CDR3 has 17 residues. Unmatched junction bases numbered 10, after V lost 0 bases and J lost 5 bases. CDR3 nucleotide sequence: TGTGCCACCAGCAGAGAGACTAGCGGTAAAAAAGTGGAGACCCAGTACTTC. It yields the protein CATSRETSGKKVETQYF.

This sequence joins TRBV7-2 and TRBJ2-7, with 9 positions matching TRBD2. Germline loops: CDR1 SGHTA, CDR2 FQGNSA. The CDR3 extends over 15 amino acids. Losses at the gene ends were 2 bases for V and 2 bases for J; bases not matched to a gene: 4. The CDR3 region is CASSLQRGGAYEQYF. As DNA, the CDR3 is TGTGCCAGCAGCTTACAGCGCGGGGGGGCCTACGAGCAGTACTTC.

V is TRBV7-9 and J is TRBJ2-7, with TRBD1 identical over 8 bases. This CDR3 is 14 amino acids long. CDR1 is SEHNR, CDR2 FQNEAQ, per germline (reference sequence). V was clipped by 1 base and J by 8 bases; unmatched bases: 7. CDR3 in amino acids: CASSLGTGTLQQYF. Written as DNA, the CDR3 is TGTGCCAGCAGCTTAGGGACAGGGACGTTGCAGCAGTACTTC.

This chain's CDR3 is CASGRLFSNEQFF. The CDR3 region has the DNA TGTGCCAGCGGCAGGCTATTTAGCAATGAGCAGTTCTTC. The chain links TRBV9 to TRBJ2-1; no firm D call. There are 13 residues in the CDR3. Trimming shortened V by 7 bases and J by 6 bases, and 14 bases separated the two germline ends. The germline V gene has CDR1 SGDLS and CDR2 YYNGEE.

CDR3 DNA sequence: TGTGCCAGCAGCTTAGGGTCCAGAGACGGACTCGAGCAGTACTTC. Translation gives CASSLGSRDGLEQYF. V gene TRBV5-4 combines with J gene TRBJ2-7; a weak D match, TRBD2 (5 bases). In germline, CDR1 is SGHNT, CDR2 YYREEE (reference sequence). Trimming shortened V by 2 bases and J by 6 bases, and 18 bases separated the two germline ends. The CDR3 is made up of 15 amino acids.

The V call is TRBV7-2, the J call TRBJ2-7; a possible D gene is TRBD2 (5 bases). Trimming took 0 bases from V and 3 from J, leaving 12 bases between them. The CDR3 loop spans 15 amino acids. Germline values: CDR1 SGHTA, CDR2 FQGNSA. The CDR3 bases are TGTGCCAGCAGCTTAGCGGCGGAGGTGATCTACGAGCAGTACTTC. Translation gives CASSLAAEVIYEQYF.

The CDR3 loop reads CASSQGYRGSHYGYTF. Written as DNA, the CDR3 is TGCGCCAGCAGCCAGGGTTACAGGGGATCCCACTATGGCTACACCTTC. The chain is built from TRBV4-1 and TRBJ1-2, with 7 bases lining up with TRBD1. Germline-derived CDR1 and CDR2 are MGHRA and YSYEKL. The CDR3 runs 16 residues. Trimming removed 3 bases from V and 3 bases from J; junction bases left unmatched: 10.